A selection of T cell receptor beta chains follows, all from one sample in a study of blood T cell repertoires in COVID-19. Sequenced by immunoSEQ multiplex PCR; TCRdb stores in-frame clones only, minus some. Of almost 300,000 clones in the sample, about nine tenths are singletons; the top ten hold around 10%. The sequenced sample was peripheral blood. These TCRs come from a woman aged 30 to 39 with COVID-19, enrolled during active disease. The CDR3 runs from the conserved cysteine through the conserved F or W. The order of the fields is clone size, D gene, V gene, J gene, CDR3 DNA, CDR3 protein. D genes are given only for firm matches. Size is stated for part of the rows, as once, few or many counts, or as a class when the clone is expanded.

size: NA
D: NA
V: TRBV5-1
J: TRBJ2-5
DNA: TGCGCCAGCAGTCTTGGGCTACAGGGTTACCAAGAGACCCAGTACTTC
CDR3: CASSLGLQGYQETQYF

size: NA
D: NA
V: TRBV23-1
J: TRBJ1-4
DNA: TGCGCCAGCAGTCAATGGGGAGAAACTAATGAAAAACTGTTTTTT
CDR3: CASSQWGETNEKLFF

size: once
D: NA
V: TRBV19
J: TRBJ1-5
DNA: TGTGCCAGTAGTATAGGGGAGGGGATCAATCAGCCCCAGCATTTT
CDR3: CASSIGEGINQPQHF

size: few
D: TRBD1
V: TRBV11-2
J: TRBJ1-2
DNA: TGTGCCACCTACGCCGGGACAGGGTTCTATGGCTACACCTTC
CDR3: CATYAGTGFYGYTF

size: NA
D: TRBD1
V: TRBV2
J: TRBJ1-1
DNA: TGTGCCAGCAGGGGAACAGGGGCGAGGACTGAAGCTTTCTTT
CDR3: CASRGTGARTEAFF

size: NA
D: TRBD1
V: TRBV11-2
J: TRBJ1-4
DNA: TGTGCCAGCAGAAAGACCATAGACAGGGTCGGTGAAAAACTGTTTTTT
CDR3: CASRKTIDRVGEKLFF

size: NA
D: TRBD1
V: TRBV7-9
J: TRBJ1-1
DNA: TGTGCCAGCAGCTTGGGGACAGCCCAAGGAGCTTTCTTT
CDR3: CASSLGTAQGAFF

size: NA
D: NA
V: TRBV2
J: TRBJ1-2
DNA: TGTGCCAGCAGGAGGGAAGGCCCGCGGGGCTACACCTTC
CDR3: CASRREGPRGYTF

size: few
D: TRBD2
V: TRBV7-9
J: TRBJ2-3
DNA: TGTGCCAGCAGCCCCCTACGACTAGCGGGGACGTCTAGCACAGATACGCAGTATTTT
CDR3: CASSPLRLAGTSSTDTQYF

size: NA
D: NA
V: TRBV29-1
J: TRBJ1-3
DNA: TGCAGCGCCCTACGGGTTGAAAAATACTCTGGAAACACCATATATTTT
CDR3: CSALRVEKYSGNTIYF

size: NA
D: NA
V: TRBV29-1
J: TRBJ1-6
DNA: TGCAGCGTTGCCCCGGGTCTCAATTCACCCCTCCACTTT
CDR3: CSVAPGLNSPLHF

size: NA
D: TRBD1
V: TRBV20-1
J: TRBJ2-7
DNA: TGCAGTGCTAGTCCCCCCCAGGGGGTCTCCTACGAGCAGTACTTC
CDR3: CSASPPQGVSYEQYF

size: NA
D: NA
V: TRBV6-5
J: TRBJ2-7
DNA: TGTGCCAGCAGTTACTCGACGGGCTACGAGCAGTACTTC
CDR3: CASSYSTGYEQYF

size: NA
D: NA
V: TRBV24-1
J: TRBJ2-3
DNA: TGTGCCACCAGAGGAGGTGATACAGATACGCAGTATTTT
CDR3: CATRGGDTDTQYF

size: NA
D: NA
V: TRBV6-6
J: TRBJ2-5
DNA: TGTGCCAGCAGTTACTCGCGTGTAGTCCACCAAGAGACCCAGTACTTC
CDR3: CASSYSRVVHQETQYF

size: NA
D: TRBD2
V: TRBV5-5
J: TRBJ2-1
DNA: TGTGCCAGCTCCCGGACTAGCCCCAATGAGCAGTTCTTC
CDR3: CASSRTSPNEQFF

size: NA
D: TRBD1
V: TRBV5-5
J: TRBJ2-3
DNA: TGTGCCAGCAGCTTACCTCCGGGACAGGGGGACACAGATACGCAGTATTTT
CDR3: CASSLPPGQGDTDTQYF

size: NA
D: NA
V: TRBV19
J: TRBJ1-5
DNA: TGTGCCAGCTGTACAGGCAATCAGCCCCAGCATTTT
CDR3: CASCTGNQPQHF

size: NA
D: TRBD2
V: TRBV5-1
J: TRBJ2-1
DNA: TGCGCCAGCAGCGGGAGGACTAGCGGGGGCAATGAGCAGTTCTTC
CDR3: CASSGRTSGGNEQFF

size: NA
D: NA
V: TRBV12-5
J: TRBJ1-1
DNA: TGTGCTAGTGGTTTGGCGTCAGGGCCAGGGTATCTCACTGAAGCTTTCTTT
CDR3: CASGLASGPGYLTEAFF

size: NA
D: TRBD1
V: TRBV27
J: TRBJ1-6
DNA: TGTGCCAGCAGTTTGGACCCGACAGGGGTTAATTCACCCCTCCACTTT
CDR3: CASSLDPTGVNSPLHF

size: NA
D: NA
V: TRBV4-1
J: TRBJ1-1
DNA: TGCGCCAGCAGCCCAGGGAGGGTTGGGTCGAACACTGAAGCTTTCTTT
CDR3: CASSPGRVGSNTEAFF

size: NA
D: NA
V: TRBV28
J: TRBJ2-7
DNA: TGTGCCAGCAGTTTCCCCCACTACGAGCAGTACTTC
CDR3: CASSFPHYEQYF

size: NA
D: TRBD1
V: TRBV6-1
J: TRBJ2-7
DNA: TGTGCCAGCAGTGAAGGAGGACAGGGCTACGAGCAGTACTTC
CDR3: CASSEGGQGYEQYF

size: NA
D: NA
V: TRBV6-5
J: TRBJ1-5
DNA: TGTGCCAGCAGTTACAGAGGCAATCAGCCCCAGCATTTT
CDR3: CASSYRGNQPQHF

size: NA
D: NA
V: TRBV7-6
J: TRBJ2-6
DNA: TGTGCCAGCAGCTCACTACCAGGGGCCAACGTCCTGACTTTC
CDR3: CASSSLPGANVLTF

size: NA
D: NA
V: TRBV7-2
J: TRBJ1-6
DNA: TGTGCCAGCAGCTCGTCCCCAGGGCCCCTCCACTTT
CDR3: CASSSSPGPLHF

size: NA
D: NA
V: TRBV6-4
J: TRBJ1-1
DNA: TGTGCCAGCAGTGACTCGAAAAATCGGGGTTTTTCCTTGAACACTGAAGCTTTCTTT
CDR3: CASSDSKNRGFSLNTEAFF

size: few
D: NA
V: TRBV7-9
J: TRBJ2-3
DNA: TGTGCCAGCAGCCAGGGACACCTTCGGACCAGGGATACGCAGTATTTT
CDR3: CASSQGHLRTRDTQYF